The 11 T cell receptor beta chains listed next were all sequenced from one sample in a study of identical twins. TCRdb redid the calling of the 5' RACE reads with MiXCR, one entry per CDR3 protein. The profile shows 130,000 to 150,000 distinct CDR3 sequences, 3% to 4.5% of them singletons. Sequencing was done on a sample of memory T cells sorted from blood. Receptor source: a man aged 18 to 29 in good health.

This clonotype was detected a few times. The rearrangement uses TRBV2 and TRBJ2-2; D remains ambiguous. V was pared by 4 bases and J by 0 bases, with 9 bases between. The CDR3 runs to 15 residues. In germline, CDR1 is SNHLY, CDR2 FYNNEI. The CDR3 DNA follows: TGTGCCAGCAGTGGTCAAGGATCGAACACCGGGGAGCTGTTTTTT. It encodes CASSGQGSNTGELFF. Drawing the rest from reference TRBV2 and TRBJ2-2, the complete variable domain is EPEVTQTPSHQVTQMGQEVILRCVPISNHLYFYWYRQILGQKVEFLVSFYNNEISEKSEIFDDQFSVERPDGSNFTLKIRSTKLEDSAMYFCASSGQGSNTGELFFGEGSRLTVL.

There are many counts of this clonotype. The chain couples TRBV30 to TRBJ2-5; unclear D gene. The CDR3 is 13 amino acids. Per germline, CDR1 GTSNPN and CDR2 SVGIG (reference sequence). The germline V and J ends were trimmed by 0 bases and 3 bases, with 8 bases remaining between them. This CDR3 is CAWSVGRKETQYF. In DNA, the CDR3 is TGTGCCTGGAGTGTAGGCAGAAAAGAGACCCAGTACTTC.

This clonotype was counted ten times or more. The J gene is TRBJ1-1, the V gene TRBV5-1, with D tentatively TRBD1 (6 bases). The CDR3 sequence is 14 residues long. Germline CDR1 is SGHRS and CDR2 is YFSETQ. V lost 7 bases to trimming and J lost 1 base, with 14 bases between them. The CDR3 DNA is TGCGCCAGCCGAGAAAGGACAGCGAACACTGAAGCTTTCTTT. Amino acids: CASRERTANTEAFF.

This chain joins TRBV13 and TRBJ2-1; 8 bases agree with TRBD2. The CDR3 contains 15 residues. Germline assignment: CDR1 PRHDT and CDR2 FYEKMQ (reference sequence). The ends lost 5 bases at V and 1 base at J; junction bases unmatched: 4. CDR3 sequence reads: CASSRRGGSYNEQFF. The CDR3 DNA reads TGTGCCAGCAGCCGACGGGGGGGGTCCTACAATGAGCAGTTCTTC.

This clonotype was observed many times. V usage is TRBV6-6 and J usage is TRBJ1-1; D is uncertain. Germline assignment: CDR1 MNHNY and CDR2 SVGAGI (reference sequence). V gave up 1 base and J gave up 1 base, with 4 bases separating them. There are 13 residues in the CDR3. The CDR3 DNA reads TGTGCCAGCAGTTACTTAGAGAACACTGAAGCTTTCTTT. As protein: CASSYLENTEAFF.

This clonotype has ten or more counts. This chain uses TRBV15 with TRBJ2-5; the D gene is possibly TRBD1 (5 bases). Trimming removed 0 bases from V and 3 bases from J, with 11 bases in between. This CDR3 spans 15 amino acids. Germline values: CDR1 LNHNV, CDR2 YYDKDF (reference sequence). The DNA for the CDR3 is TGTGCCACCAGCAGAGATGGGGCACCCGAAGAGACCCAGTACTTC. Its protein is CATSRDGAPEETQYF.

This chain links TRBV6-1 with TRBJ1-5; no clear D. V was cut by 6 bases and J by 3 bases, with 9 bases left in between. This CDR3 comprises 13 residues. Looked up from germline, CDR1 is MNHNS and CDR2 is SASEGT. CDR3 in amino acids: CASRERLNQPQHF. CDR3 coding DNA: TGTGCCAGCAGGGAACGGCTCAATCAGCCCCAGCATTTT.

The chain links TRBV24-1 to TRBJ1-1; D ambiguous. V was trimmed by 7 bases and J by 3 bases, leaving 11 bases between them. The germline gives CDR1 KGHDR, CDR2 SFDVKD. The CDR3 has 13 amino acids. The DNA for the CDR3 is TGTGCCACCAGACGCGACGGGGACACTGAAGCTTTCTTT. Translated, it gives CATRRDGDTEAFF.

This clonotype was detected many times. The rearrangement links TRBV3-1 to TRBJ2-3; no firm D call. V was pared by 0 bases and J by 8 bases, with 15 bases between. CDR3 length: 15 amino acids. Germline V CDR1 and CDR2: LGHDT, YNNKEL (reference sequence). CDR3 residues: CASSQETPRVATQYF. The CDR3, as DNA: TGTGCCAGCAGCCAAGAAACTCCCCGGGTCGCTACGCAGTATTTT.

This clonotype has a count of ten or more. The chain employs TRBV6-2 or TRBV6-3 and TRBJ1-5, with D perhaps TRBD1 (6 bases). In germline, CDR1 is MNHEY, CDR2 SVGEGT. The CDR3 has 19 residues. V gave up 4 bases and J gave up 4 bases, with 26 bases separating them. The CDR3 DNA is TGTGCCAGCAGTTCGTGGGTGGGTACAGGGACGTCAATAAATCAGCCCCAGCATTTT. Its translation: CASSSWVGTGTSINQPQHF.

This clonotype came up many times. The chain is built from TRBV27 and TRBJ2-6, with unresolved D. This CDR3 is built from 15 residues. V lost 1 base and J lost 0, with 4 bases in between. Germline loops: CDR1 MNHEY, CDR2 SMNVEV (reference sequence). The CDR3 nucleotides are TGTGCCAGCAGTTTATGGGGCTCTGGGGCCAACGTCCTGACTTTC. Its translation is CASSLWGSGANVLTF.